This T cell receptor (beta chain) came from a study of molecular identifiers for immune sequencing clone quantification. Study details: Within a replicate experiment, RNA obtained from either about 20,000 or 100,000 naive CD8 cells was divided into five aliquots, and four of those aliquots were then sequenced.

Worth noting for this clonotype: Antigen unknown.

CDR3 size: 15 residues. Germline CDR1 is MDHEN and CDR2 is SYDVKM. The trim removed 7 bases at V and 6 bases at J, leaving 12 bases unmatched. Sorting isolated naive CD8 T cells as CD8+CD4-CCR7+CD45RA+ events. Whole-study findings and limits: Clones carrying above 20 RNA copies accounted for over 97% of effector molecules, under 1% in naive cells.

In TCRdb, the PCR reads were re-called with MiXCR into one record per CDR3 protein. Altogether about 640,000 distinct CDR3 sequences are present, 20% being singletons, with the ten largest covering around 0.9%. The sequenced sample consisted of naive CD8+ T cells from blood, with Jurkat cell RNA spiked in. Subset specified: FACS-sorted CD8+CD4-CCR7+CD45RA+ naive T cells. The chain links TRBV28 to TRBJ2-7; TRBD1 matches at 10 bases. This TCR was recovered from a human donor in good health. Some libraries in this study had Jurkat cell RNA spiked in. CDR3 coding DNA: TGTGCCAGCAATTCCCCGGGACAGGGGTTCGGCGAGCAGTACTTC. It specifies CASNSPGQGFGEQYF.